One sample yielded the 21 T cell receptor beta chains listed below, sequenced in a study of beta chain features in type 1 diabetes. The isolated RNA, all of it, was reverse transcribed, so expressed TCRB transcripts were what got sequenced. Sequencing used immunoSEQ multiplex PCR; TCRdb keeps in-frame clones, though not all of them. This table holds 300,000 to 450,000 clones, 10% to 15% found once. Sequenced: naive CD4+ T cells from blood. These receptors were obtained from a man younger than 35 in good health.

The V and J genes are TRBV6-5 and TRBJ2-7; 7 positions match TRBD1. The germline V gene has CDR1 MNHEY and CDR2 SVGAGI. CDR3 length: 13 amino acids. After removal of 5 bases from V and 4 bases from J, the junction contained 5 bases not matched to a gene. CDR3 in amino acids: CASSPRQGYEQYF. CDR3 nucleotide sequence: TGTGCCAGCAGTCCCAGACAGGGTTACGAGCAGTACTTC.

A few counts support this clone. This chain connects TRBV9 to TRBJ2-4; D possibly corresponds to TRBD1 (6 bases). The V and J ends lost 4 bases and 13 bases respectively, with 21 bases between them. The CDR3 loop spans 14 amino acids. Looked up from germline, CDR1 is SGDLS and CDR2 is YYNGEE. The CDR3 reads CASSRRSEDSDQYF. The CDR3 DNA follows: TGTGCCAGCAGCCGTCGTTCGGAGGACAGTGACCAGTACTTC.

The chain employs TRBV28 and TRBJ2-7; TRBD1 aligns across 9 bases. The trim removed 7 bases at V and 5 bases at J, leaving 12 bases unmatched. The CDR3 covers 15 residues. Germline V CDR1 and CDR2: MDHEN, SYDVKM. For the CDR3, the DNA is TGTGCCAGCAACCTAAAGTGGACAGGGGACGACGAGCAGTACTTC. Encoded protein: CASNLKWTGDDEQYF.

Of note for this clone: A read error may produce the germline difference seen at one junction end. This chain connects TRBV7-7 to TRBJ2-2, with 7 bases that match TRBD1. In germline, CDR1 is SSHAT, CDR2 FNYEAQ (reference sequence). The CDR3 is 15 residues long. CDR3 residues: CASSRTGVSSGELFF. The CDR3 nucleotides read TGTGCTAGCAGCCGTACAGGGGTGAGCTCCGGGGAGCTGTTTTTT. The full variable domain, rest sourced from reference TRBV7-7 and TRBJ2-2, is GAGVSQSPRYKVTKRGQDVTLRCDPISSHATLYWYQQALGQGPEFLTYFNYEAQPDKSGLPSDRFSAERPEGSISTLTIQRTEQRDSAMYRCASSRTGVSSGELFFGEGSRLTVL.

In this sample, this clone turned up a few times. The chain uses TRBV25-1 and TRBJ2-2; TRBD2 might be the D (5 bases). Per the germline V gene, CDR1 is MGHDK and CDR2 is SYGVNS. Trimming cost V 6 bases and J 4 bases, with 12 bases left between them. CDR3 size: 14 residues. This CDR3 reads CASSVALSTGELFF. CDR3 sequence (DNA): TGTGCCAGCAGCGTAGCGCTTAGCACCGGGGAGCTGTTTTTT.

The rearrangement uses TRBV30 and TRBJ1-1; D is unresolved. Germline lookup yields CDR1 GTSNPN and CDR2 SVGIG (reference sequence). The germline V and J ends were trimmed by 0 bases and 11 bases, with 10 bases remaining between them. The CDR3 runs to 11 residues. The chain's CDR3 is CAWSVATGAFF. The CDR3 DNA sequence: TGTGCCTGGAGTGTAGCTACTGGTGCTTTCTTT.

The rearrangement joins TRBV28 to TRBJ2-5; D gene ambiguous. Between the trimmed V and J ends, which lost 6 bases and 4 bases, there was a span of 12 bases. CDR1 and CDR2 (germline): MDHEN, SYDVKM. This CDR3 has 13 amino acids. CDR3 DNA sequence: TGTGCCAGCAGCCCATCTCCGAGAGAGACCCAGTACTTC. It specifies CASSPSPRETQYF.

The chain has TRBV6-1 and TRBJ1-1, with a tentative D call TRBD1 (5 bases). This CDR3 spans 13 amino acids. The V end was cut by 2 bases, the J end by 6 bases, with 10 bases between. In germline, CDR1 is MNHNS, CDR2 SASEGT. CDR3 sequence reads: CASSEFGGSEAFF. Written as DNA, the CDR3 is TGTGCCAGCAGTGAATTCGGGGGATCTGAAGCTTTCTTT.

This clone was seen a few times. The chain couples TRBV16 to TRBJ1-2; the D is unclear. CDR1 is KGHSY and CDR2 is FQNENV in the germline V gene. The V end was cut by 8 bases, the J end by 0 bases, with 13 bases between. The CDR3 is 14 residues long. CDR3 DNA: TGTGCCAGCGCACCTCTTGCAGCTAACTATGGCTACACCTTC. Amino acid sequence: CASAPLAANYGYTF.

CDR3 in amino acids: CASSAGTGAGNTIYF. In DNA, the CDR3 is TGTGCCAGCAGTGCCGGGACAGGGGCTGGAAACACCATATATTTT. This rearrangement joins TRBV2 to TRBJ1-3; TRBD1 aligns across 10 bases. V was clipped by 4 bases and J by 2 bases; unmatched bases: 2. Germline CDR1 SNHLY, CDR2 FYNNEI. This CDR3 comprises 15 residues.

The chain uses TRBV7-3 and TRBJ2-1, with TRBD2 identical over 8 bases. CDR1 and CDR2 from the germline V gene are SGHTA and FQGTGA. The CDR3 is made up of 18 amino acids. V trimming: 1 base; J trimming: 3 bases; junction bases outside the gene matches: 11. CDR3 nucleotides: TGTGCCAGCAGCTTAAATTCGCCGGGGACTAGAATCTACAATGAGCAGTTCTTC. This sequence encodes CASSLNSPGTRIYNEQFF.

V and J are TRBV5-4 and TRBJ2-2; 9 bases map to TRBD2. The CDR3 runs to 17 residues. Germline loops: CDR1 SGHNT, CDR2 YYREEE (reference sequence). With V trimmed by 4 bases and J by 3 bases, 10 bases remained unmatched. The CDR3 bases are TGTGCCAGCAGCGTAGATCCTAGCGGGATGGACACCGGGGAGCTGTTTTTT. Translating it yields CASSVDPSGMDTGELFF.

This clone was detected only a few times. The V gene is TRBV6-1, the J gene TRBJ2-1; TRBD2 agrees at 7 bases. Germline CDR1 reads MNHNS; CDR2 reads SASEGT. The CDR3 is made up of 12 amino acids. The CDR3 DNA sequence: TGTGTGGGCGGGAGCCCCTACAATGAGCAGTTCTTC. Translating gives CVGGSPYNEQFF.

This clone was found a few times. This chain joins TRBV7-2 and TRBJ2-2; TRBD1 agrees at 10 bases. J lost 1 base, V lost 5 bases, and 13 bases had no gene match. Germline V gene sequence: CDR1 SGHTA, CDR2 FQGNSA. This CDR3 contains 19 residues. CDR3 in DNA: TGTGCCAGCAGCCGCCTCACGGGACAGGGGACTAGGAACACCGGGGAGCTGTTTTTT. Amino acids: CASSRLTGQGTRNTGELFF.

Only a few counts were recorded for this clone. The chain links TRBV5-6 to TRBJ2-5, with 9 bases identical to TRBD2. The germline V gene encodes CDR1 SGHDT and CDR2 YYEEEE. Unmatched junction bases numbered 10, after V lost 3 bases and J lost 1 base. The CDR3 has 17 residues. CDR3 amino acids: CASSSSWTSVTQETQYF. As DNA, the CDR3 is TGTGCCAGCAGCTCGAGTTGGACTAGCGTAACCCAAGAGACCCAGTACTTC.

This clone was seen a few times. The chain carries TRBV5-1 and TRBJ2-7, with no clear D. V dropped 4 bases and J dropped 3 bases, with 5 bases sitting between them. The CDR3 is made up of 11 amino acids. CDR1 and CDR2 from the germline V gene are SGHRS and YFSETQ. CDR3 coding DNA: TGCGCCAGCAGCGAACTCTACGAGCAGTACTTC. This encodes CASSELYEQYF.

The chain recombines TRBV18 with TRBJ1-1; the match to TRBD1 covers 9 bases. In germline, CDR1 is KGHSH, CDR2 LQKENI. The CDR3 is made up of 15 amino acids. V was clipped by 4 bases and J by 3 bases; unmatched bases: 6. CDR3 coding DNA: TGTGCCAGCTCACTAGCCGGGACAGGGCACACTGAAGCTTTCTTT. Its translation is CASSLAGTGHTEAFF.

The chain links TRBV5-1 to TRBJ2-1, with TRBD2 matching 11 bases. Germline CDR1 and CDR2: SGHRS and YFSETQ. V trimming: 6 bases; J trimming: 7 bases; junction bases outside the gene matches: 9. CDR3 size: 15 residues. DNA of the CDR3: TGCGCCAGCACCTTAGCGGGAGGGCCAAGAAATGAGCAGTTCTTC. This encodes CASTLAGGPRNEQFF.

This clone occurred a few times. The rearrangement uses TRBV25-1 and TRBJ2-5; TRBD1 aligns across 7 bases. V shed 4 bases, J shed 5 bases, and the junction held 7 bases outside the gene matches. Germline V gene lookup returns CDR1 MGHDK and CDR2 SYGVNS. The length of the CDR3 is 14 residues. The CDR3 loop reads CASSGQGARETQYF. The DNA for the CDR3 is TGTGCCAGCAGTGGACAGGGAGCTAGGGAGACCCAGTACTTC.

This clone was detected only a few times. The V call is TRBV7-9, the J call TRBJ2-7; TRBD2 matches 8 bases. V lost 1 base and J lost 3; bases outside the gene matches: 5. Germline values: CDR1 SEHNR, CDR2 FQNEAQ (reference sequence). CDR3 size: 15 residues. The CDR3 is CASSLEGSGNYEQYF. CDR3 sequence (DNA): TGTGCCAGCAGCTTAGAGGGTAGCGGGAACTACGAGCAGTACTTC.

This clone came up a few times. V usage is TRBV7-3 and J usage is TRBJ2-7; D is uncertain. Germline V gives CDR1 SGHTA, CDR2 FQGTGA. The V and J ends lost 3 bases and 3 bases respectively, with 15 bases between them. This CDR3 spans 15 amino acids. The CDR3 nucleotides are TGTGCCAGCAGCTTTAGTCATGACACCTACTACGAGCAGTACTTC. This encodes CASSFSHDTYYEQYF.